This entry lists 27 T cell receptor beta chains sequenced from one sample in a study of cytomegalovirus exposure and HLA in healthy donors. The assay was immunoSEQ multiplex PCR, and TCRdb's table has in-frame clones only and misses some. The table shows 110,000 or so clones, with about 91% occurring only once. Sequencing was carried out using PBMCs. These receptors were taken from a young man in good health and CMV-seronegative.

This clone was seen a handful of times. The chain is built from TRBV30 and TRBJ1-1; the D is unclear. The ends were cut back, 3 bases at V and 5 bases at J, with 13 bases in the middle. CDR1 GTSNPN and CDR2 SVGIG come from the germline V gene (reference sequence). This CDR3 has 13 amino acids. CDR3 sequence: CAWRGPVWTEAFF. The CDR3 region has the DNA TGTGCCTGGAGGGGCCCTGTTTGGACTGAAGCTTTCTTT.

This clone has a single count. V and J are TRBV5-1 and TRBJ1-1, with D unclear. V was cut by 4 bases and J by 11 bases, with 24 bases left in between. Per the germline V gene, CDR1 is SGHRS and CDR2 is YFSETQ. The CDR3 spans 15 residues. CDR3 sequence (DNA): TGCGCCAGCAGCCCAAGATCCGTACCGGGGAGCGAGGCTTTCTTT. It codes for CASSPRSVPGSEAFF.

The chain combines TRBV2 with TRBJ2-3; 7 nucleotides match TRBD2. Germline V CDR1 and CDR2: SNHLY, FYNNEI. The V segment lost 2 bases and the J segment 7 bases; nucleotides outside the gene matches: 9. The CDR3 runs to 15 residues. The CDR3 is CASSESGGRVNTQYF. The CDR3 region has the DNA TGTGCCAGCAGTGAATCGGGGGGAAGAGTTAATACGCAGTATTTT.

V gene TRBV5-4 combines with J gene TRBJ1-2; no firm D call. CDR1 is SGHNT and CDR2 is YYREEE in the germline V gene (reference sequence). The CDR3 length is 15 residues. V gave up 0 bases and J gave up 4 bases, with 13 bases separating them. CDR3 coding DNA: TGTGCCAGCAGCTTGGTGAACACGGGATCCTATGGCTACACCTTC. Translated: CASSLVNTGSYGYTF. The complete variable domain, with remaining parts taken from reference TRBV5-4 and TRBJ1-2, reads ETGVTQSPTHLIKTRGQQVTLRCSSQSGHNTVSWYQQALGQGPQFIFQYYREEENGRGNFPPRFSGLQFPNYSSELNVNALELDDSALYLCASSLVNTGSYGYTFGSGTRLTVV.

The chain employs TRBV28 and TRBJ1-2; perhaps TRBD1 as D (6 bases). The germline V and J ends were trimmed by 6 bases and 6 bases, with 17 bases remaining between them. Germline lookup yields CDR1 MDHEN and CDR2 SYDVKM. There are 14 residues in the CDR3. CDR3 sequence (DNA): TGTGCCAGCAGGGAGGCCGGTCGGACAGATGGCTACACCTTC. Its translation: CASREAGRTDGYTF.

The chain carries TRBV18 and TRBJ2-4; D is unclear. This CDR3 comprises 12 residues. Germline CDR1 and CDR2: KGHSH and LQKENI. The V and J ends lost 3 bases and 5 bases respectively, with 5 bases between them. CDR3 sequence: CASSPLENIQYF. CDR3 sequence (DNA): TGTGCCAGCTCACCCCTAGAAAACATTCAGTACTTC. The variable domain in full, completed from reference TRBV18 and TRBJ2-4, reads NAGVMQNPRHLVRRRGQEARLRCSPMKGHSHVYWYRQLPEEGLKFMVYLQKENIIDESGMPKERFSAEFPKEGPSILRIQQVVRGDSAAYFCASSPLENIQYFGAGTRLSVL.

The V and J genes are TRBV9 and TRBJ2-5, with D possibly being TRBD2 (7 bases). This CDR3 region has 15 residues. Trimming took off 0 bases at V and 0 bases at J, with 9 bases between the two ends. CDR1 and CDR2 from the germline V gene are SGDLS and YYNGEE. In DNA form, the CDR3 reads TGTGCCAGCAGCGTAGAGGGGGGGAACCAAGAGACCCAGTACTTC. Translated: CASSVEGGNQETQYF.

The chain has TRBV9 and TRBJ2-5, with TRBD2 as a possible D gene (6 bases). V lost 0 bases to trimming and J lost 5 bases, with 14 bases between them. The CDR3 sequence is 15 residues long. CDR1 and CDR2 (germline): SGDLS, YYNGEE. CDR3: CASSVEGGVVETQYF. In DNA form, the CDR3 reads TGTGCCAGCAGCGTAGAAGGCGGGGTGGTGGAGACCCAGTACTTC. The entire variable domain, with the rest obtained from reference TRBV9 and TRBJ2-5, is as follows: DSGVTQTPKHLITATGQRVTLRCSPRSGDLSVYWYQQSLDQGLQFLIQYYNGEERAKGNILERFSAQQFPDLHSELNLSSLELGDSALYFCASSVEGGVVETQYFGPGTRLLVL.

This clone was counted between two and nine times. The chain joins TRBV4-1 to TRBJ1-1; D gene ambiguous. The CDR3 runs to 18 residues. Trimming removed 0 bases from V and 4 bases from J, with 21 bases in between. CDR1 is MGHRA, CDR2 YSYEKL, per germline. CDR3 residues: CASSQEPLGGQTGTEAFF. Written as DNA, the CDR3 is TGCGCCAGCAGCCAAGAACCCCTGGGAGGGCAAACGGGCACTGAAGCTTTCTTT.

This clone came up once. This rearrangement joins TRBV2 to TRBJ2-3, with 8 positions matching TRBD2. Germline values: CDR1 SNHLY, CDR2 FYNNEI. The CDR3 is 15 amino acids. V shed 0 bases and J 6 bases; nucleotides not matched to a gene: 5. CDR3 nucleotide sequence: TGTGCCAGCAGTGAAGCTGGCGGGGGGACCGATACGCAGTATTTT. It encodes CASSEAGGGTDTQYF.

This chain links TRBV28 with TRBJ2-1; the match to TRBD1 covers 11 bases. The J segment lost 11 bases and the V segment lost 3 bases, leaving 9 bases of the junction unmatched. CDR1 and CDR2 (germline): MDHEN, SYDVKM. The CDR3 sequence is 15 residues long. In DNA form, the CDR3 reads TGTGCCAGCAGTTTTCAGGACAGGGGGCTGGGAAAGCAGTTCTTC. Amino acids: CASSFQDRGLGKQFF.

V usage is TRBV28 and J usage is TRBJ2-7; 9 bases line up with TRBD1. V lost 5 bases and J lost 0; bases outside the gene matches: 8. CDR1 is MDHEN, CDR2 SYDVKM, per germline. CDR3 length: 16 residues. CDR3 sequence reads: CASSPSGTGFSYEQYF. In nucleotides, the CDR3 is TGTGCCAGCAGTCCTAGTGGGACAGGGTTCTCCTACGAGCAGTACTTC.

This chain connects TRBV12-5 to TRBJ2-1; D is perhaps TRBD2 (6 bases). This CDR3 contains 14 residues. Trimming removed 5 bases at V and 6 bases at J, with 14 bases between. Germline V gives CDR1 LGHNT, CDR2 FRNRAP. The CDR3 DNA sequence: TGTGCTAGTGGTCCCATGGACTATTTCAATGAGCAGTTCTTC. Translation gives CASGPMDYFNEQFF.

This clone was detected only a few times. J is TRBJ1-3 and V is TRBV12-5; D unresolved. Trimming removed 0 bases from V and 0 bases from J, with 6 bases in between. CDR3 length equals 15 residues. Germline V gene lookup returns CDR1 LGHNT and CDR2 FRNRAP. The CDR3 nucleotides read TGTGCTAGTGGTTTGGTCGTGAGCTCTGGAAACACCATATATTTT. Translating gives CASGLVVSSGNTIYF.

The gene calls are TRBV18 and TRBJ2-1, with 7 bases identical to TRBD2. Trimming took 5 bases from V and 9 from J; bases not matched to a gene: 19. The length of the CDR3 is 17 residues. Per the germline V gene, CDR1 is KGHSH and CDR2 is LQKENI. Here the CDR3 DNA reads TGTGCCAGCTCAGCCGGGACTACTCTAGAGCCCCACCTTGAGCAGTTCTTC. Translation: CASSAGTTLEPHLEQFF.

The chain joins TRBV5-1 to TRBJ1-2; 10 nucleotides agree with TRBD1. The V gene's germline CDR1 is SGHRS and CDR2 YFSETQ. With V trimmed by 3 bases and J by 6 bases, 2 bases remained unmatched. There are 13 residues in the CDR3. In nucleotides, the CDR3 is TGCGCCAGCAGCTGGGGGACAGGGGATGGCTACACCTTC. This translates into CASSWGTGDGYTF.

J is TRBJ1-4 and V is TRBV14; a weak D match, TRBD1 (5 bases). CDR1 SGHDN and CDR2 FVKESK come from the germline V gene. Trimming left V 1 base short and J 3 bases short, with 9 bases between. The CDR3 runs 15 residues. CDR3 sequence reads: CASSQAEGANEKLFF. The CDR3 DNA is TGTGCCAGCAGCCAAGCCGAAGGGGCTAATGAAAAACTGTTTTTT.

In this sample, this clone turned up once. The chain combines TRBV28 with TRBJ2-7, with TRBD1 matching 9 bases. This CDR3 has 14 amino acids. Per the germline V gene, CDR1 is MDHEN and CDR2 is SYDVKM. J was trimmed by 2 bases and V by 5 bases; bases with no gene match: 4. CDR3 residues: CASSPGTGTYEQYF. CDR3 sequence (DNA): TGTGCCAGCAGTCCCGGGACAGGGACCTACGAGCAGTACTTC. Combining the CDR3 with reference TRBV28 and TRBJ2-7 gives the whole variable domain DVKVTQSSRYLVKRTGEKVFLECVQDMDHENMFWYRQDPGLGLRLIYFSYDVKMKEKGDIPEGYSVSREKKERFSLILESASTNQTSMYLCASSPGTGTYEQYFGPGTRLTVT.

The chain recombines TRBV7-9 with TRBJ2-3; tentatively, D is TRBD1 (5 bases). V was shortened by 2 bases and J by 5 bases, with 8 bases between the two germline ends. CDR3 length: 13 residues. Germline values: CDR1 SEHNR, CDR2 FQNEAQ (reference sequence). CDR3 bases: TGTGCCAGCAGCTTATGGACACAAGATACGCAGTATTTT. Protein: CASSLWTQDTQYF.

The rearrangement uses TRBV28 and TRBJ1-4; 9 bases fit TRBD1. V lost 5 bases and J lost 8; bases outside the gene matches: 15. The CDR3 totals 17 residues. The germline gives CDR1 MDHEN, CDR2 SYDVKM. DNA for the CDR3: TGTGCCAGCAGTCCCCGAATTTCACAGGGGGCGCGAGAAAAACTGTTTTTT. This encodes CASSPRISQGAREKLFF.

This rearrangement joins TRBV2 to TRBJ2-7, with 10 positions matching TRBD2. Germline lookup yields CDR1 SNHLY and CDR2 FYNNEI. The CDR3 is made up of 15 amino acids. Trimming removed 6 bases from V and 3 bases from J; junction bases left unmatched: 8. CDR3 DNA: TGTGCCAGCAGGGCTAGCGGGGGTGGTCGCTACGAGCAGTACTTC. Protein sequence: CASRASGGGRYEQYF.

V gene TRBV9 combines with J gene TRBJ2-1; 11 nucleotides match TRBD2. The CDR3 extends over 17 amino acids. After removal of 0 bases from V and 0 bases from J, the junction contained 2 bases not matched to a gene. Germline V lookup: CDR1 SGDLS, CDR2 YYNGEE. CDR3 protein: CASSVEGLADSYNEQFF. The CDR3 DNA follows: TGTGCCAGCAGCGTAGAGGGACTAGCGGACTCCTACAATGAGCAGTTCTTC.

This clone was seen more than once but under ten times. J is TRBJ2-1 and V is TRBV6-5; a weak D match, TRBD1 (5 bases). CDR3 length equals 13 residues. Germline assignment: CDR1 MNHEY and CDR2 SVGAGI. Deletions cut 6 bases from V and 4 bases from J, with 10 bases between. The CDR3 loop reads CASRRQTYNEQFF. The CDR3 DNA sequence: TGTGCCAGCAGGAGACAGACGTACAATGAGCAGTTCTTC.

V is TRBV7-2 and J is TRBJ1-1; 12 positions match TRBD1. The CDR3 has 16 residues. J gave up 0 bases and V 5 bases, and 4 bases lay outside the gene matches. Per the germline V gene, CDR1 is SGHTA and CDR2 is FQGNSA. CDR3 coding DNA: TGTGCCAGCAGCCCGGGGACAGGGGGCGTGAACACTGAAGCTTTCTTT. Translation: CASSPGTGGVNTEAFF.

V is TRBV10-1 and J is TRBJ1-1; 8 nucleotides line up with TRBD1. There are 14 residues in the CDR3. The germline gives CDR1 WNHNN, CDR2 SYGVQD (reference sequence). Trimming cost V 6 bases and J 1 base; bases outside gene matches: 4. CDR3: CASRAGTGNTEAFF. The CDR3 DNA reads TGCGCCAGCAGGGCCGGGACAGGGAACACTGAAGCTTTCTTT.

The V and J genes are TRBV18 and TRBJ1-5; TRBD1 matches 12 bases. The length of the CDR3 is 19 residues. Germline V gives CDR1 KGHSH, CDR2 LQKENI. V lost 4 bases to trimming and J lost 0 bases; unmatched junction nucleotides: 10. DNA of the CDR3: TGTGCCAGCTCACGATCACCGGGACAGGGGGCCCATAGCAATCAGCCCCAGCATTTT. This codes for CASSRSPGQGAHSNQPQHF.

V is TRBV6-6 and J is TRBJ2-7; possibly TRBD2 for D (7 bases). CDR1 and CDR2 (germline): MNHNY, SVGAGI (reference sequence). The germline V and J ends were trimmed by 6 bases and 8 bases, with 20 bases remaining between them. This CDR3 has 14 amino acids. Here the CDR3 reads CASSQGGVERQQYF. In DNA, the CDR3 is TGTGCCAGCAGCCAAGGGGGGGTAGAACGGCAGCAGTACTTC.